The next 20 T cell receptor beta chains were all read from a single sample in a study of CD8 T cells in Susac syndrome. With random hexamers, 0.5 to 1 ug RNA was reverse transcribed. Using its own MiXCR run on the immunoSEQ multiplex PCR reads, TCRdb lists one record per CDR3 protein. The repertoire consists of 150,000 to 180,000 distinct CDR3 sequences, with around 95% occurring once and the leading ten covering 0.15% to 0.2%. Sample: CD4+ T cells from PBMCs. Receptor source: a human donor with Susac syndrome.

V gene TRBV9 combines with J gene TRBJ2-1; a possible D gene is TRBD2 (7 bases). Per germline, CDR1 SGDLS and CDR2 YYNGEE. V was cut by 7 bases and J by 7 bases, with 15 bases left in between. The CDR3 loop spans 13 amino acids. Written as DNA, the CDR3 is TGTGCCAGCGCATGGAGGGGGGGGAATGAGCAGTTCTTC. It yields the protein CASAWRGGNEQFF.

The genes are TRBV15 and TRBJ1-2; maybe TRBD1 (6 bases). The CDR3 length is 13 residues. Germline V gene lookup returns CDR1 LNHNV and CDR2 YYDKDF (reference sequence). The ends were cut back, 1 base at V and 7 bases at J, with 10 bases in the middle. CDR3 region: CATSRGGTPGYTF. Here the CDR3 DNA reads TGTGCCACCAGCAGAGGCGGGACACCTGGCTACACCTTC. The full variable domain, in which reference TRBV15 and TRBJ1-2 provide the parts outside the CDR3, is DAMVIQNPRYQVTQFGKPVTLSCSQTLNHNVMYWYQQKSSQAPKLLFHYYDKDFNNEADTPDNFQSRRPNTSFCFLDIRSPGLGDTAMYLCATSRGGTPGYTFGSGTRLTVV.

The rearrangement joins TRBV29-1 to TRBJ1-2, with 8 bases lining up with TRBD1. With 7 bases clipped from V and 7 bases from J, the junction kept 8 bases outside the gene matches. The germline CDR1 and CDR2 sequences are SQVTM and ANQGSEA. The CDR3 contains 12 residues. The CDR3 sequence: CSAATGGTGYTF. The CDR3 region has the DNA TGCAGCGCCGCCACAGGGGGTACTGGCTACACCTTC.

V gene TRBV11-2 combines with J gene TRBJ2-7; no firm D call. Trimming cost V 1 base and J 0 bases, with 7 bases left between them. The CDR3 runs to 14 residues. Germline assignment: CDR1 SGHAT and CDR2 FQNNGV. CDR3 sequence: CASSLVSGSYEQYF. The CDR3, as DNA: TGTGCCAGCAGCTTAGTGTCAGGCTCCTACGAGCAGTACTTC.

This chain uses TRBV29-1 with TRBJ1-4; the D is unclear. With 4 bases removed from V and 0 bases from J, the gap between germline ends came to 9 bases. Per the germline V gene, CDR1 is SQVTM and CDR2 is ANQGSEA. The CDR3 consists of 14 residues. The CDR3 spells CSVAPGATNEKLFF. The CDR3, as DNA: TGCAGCGTTGCCCCCGGTGCAACTAATGAAAAACTGTTTTTT.

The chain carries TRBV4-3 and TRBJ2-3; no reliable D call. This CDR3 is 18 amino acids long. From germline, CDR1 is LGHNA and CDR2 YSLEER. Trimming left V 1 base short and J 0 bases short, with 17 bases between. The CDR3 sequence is CASSQGSGRQKSTDTQYF. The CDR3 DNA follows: TGCGCCAGCAGCCAAGGGTCGGGTCGCCAAAAAAGCACAGATACGCAGTATTTT.

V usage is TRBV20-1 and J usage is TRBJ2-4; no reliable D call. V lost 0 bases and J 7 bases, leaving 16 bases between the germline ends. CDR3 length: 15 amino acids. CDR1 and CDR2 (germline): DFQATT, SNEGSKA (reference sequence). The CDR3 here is CSARDQQPQVNIQYF. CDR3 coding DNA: TGCAGTGCTAGAGATCAACAGCCGCAGGTGAACATTCAGTACTTC.

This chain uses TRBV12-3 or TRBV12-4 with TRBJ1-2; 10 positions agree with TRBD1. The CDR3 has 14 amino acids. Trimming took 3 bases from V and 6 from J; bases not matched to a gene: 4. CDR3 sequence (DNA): TGTGCCAGCAGTTTTAGGGACAGGGGTGATGGCTACACCTTC. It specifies CASSFRDRGDGYTF.

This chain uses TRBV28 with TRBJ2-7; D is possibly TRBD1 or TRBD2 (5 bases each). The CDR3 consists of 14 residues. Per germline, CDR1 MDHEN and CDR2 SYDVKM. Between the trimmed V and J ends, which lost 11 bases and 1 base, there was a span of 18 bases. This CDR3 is CAGAQRDGSYEQYF. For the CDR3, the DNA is TGTGCCGGGGCCCAGAGGGACGGATCCTACGAGCAGTACTTC.

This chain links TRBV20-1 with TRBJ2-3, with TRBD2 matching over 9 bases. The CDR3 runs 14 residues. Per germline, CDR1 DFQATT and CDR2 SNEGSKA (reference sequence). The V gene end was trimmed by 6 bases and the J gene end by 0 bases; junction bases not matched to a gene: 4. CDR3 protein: CSAILAGSTDTQYF. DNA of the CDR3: TGCAGTGCGATACTAGCGGGCAGCACAGATACGCAGTATTTT.

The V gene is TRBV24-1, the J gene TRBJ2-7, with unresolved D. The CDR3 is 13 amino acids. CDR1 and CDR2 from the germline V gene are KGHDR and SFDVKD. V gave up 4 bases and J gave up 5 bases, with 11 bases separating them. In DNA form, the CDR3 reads TGTGCCACCAGTGACCCTGGACGGGACGAGCAGTACTTC. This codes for CATSDPGRDEQYF.

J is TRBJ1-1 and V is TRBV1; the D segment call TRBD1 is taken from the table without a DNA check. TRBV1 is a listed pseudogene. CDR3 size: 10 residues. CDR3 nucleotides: TGCACCAGCAGCTTTAGGGGGGCTTTCTTT. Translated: CTSSFRGAFF.

The CDR3 bases are TGCGCCAGCACCCCGGGACAGAGCTCCTACGAGCAGTACTTC. Translating gives CASTPGQSSYEQYF. The rearrangement joins TRBV5-1 to TRBJ2-7; 7 bases are a match to TRBD1. CDR1 SGHRS and CDR2 YFSETQ come from the germline V gene. Trimming cost V 6 bases and J 0 bases; bases outside gene matches: 6. The CDR3 is 14 amino acids.

The CDR3 loop is CSVPTENTGELFF. For the CDR3, the DNA is TGCAGCGTCCCAACTGAGAACACCGGGGAGCTGTTTTTT. The gene calls are TRBV29-1 and TRBJ2-2; D not resolved. Germline loops: CDR1 SQVTM, CDR2 ANQGSEA. V lost 6 bases and J 1 base, leaving 9 bases between the germline ends. This CDR3 region has 13 residues.

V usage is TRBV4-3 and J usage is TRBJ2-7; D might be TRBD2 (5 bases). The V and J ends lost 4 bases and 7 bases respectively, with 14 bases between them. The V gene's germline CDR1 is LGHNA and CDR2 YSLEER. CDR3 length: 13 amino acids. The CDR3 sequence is CASSPEGPGEQYF. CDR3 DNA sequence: TGCGCCAGCAGCCCGGAAGGACCGGGAGAGCAGTACTTC.

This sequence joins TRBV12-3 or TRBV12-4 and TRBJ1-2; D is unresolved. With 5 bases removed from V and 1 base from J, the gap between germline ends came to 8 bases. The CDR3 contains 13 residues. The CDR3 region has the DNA TGTGCCAGCAGTCTCTCTCTTAACTATGGCTACACCTTC. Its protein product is CASSLSLNYGYTF.

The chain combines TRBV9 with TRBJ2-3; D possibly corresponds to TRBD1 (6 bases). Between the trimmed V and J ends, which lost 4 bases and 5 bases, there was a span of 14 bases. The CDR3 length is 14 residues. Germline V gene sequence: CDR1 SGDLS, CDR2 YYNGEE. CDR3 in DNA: TGTGCCAGCAGCCCGAAGGACAGCCAAGATACGCAGTATTTT. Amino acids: CASSPKDSQDTQYF.

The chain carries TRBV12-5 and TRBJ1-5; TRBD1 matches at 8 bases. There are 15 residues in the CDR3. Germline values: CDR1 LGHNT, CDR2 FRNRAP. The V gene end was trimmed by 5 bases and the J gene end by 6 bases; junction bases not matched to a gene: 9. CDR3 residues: CASGALGQAGQPQHF. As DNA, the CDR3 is TGTGCTAGTGGTGCGCTGGGACAGGCGGGTCAGCCCCAGCATTTT.

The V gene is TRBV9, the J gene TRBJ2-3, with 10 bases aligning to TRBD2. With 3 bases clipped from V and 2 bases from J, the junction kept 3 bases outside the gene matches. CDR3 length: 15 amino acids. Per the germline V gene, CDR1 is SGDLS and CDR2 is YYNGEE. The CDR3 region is CASSGLAGYTDTQYF. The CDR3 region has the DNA TGTGCCAGCAGCGGACTAGCGGGCTACACAGATACGCAGTATTTT.

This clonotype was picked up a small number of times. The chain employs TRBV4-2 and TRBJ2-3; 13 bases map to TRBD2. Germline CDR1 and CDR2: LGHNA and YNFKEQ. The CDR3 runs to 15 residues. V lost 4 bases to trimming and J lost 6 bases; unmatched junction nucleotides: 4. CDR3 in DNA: TGTGCCAGCAGCCCCGGACTAGCGGGGGAGGATACGCAGTATTTT. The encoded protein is CASSPGLAGEDTQYF.